This TCR beta chain comes out of a study of blood T cells in healthy people across ages. The CDR3 has 15 amino acids. Germline V gene sequence: CDR1 ENHRY, CDR2 SYGVKD. J was trimmed by 0 bases and V by 7 bases; bases with no gene match: 6. Healthy Russian Caucasian donors spanned ages about 6 to 95 years. The authors ran a second PCR of about 7 to 11 cycles using a sample-barcoded 5' primer and a J-beta primer mix. A tag from a template-switch adaptor with 12 random nucleotides marked each cDNA molecule. TCRdb itself ran the 5' RACE reads through MiXCR, one entry per CDR3 protein. The sample contains more than 650,000 distinct CDR3 sequences, about 20% of which appear only once.

The rearrangement uses TRBV10-3 and TRBJ1-3, with 7 bases identical to TRBD1. The clonotype originates from a man aged 70 or older in good health. The sample taken for sequencing was blood. This chain's CDR3 is CAITPGTASGNTIYF. The CDR3 bases are TGTGCCATCACCCCCGGGACAGCCTCTGGAAACACCATATATTTT.